The 7 T cell receptor beta chains in this list originate from one sample, sequenced in a study of cytomegalovirus exposure and HLA in healthy donors. The PCR contained 60 Vbeta and 13 Jbeta primers. Here immunoSEQ multiplex PCR was the method, and the copy in TCRdb shows in-frame clones only, minus some. The table has about 170,000 clones, approximately 59% seen once. Sequenced input: PBMCs. These receptor sequences come from a man aged 35 to 55 in good health and CMV-seronegative.

This chain joins TRBV19 and TRBJ1-1; 12 bases agree with TRBD1. The CDR3 length is 15 residues. The V gene end was trimmed by 3 bases and the J gene end by 10 bases; junction bases not matched to a gene: 9. Looked up from germline, CDR1 is LNHDA and CDR2 is SQIVND (reference sequence). CDR3 in amino acids: CASSIPGTGGAGAFF. The DNA of the CDR3 is TGTGCCAGTAGTATCCCCGGGACAGGGGGCGCGGGAGCTTTCTTT.

V is TRBV7-2 and J is TRBJ2-5; 10 bases fit TRBD2. V lost 4 bases to trimming and J lost 3 bases; unmatched junction nucleotides: 8. This CDR3 has 16 amino acids. CDR1 is SGHTA and CDR2 is FQGNSA in the germline V gene. The CDR3 loop reads CASSSVAGGPEETQYF. The CDR3 bases are TGTGCCAGCAGCTCGGTAGCGGGGGGTCCTGAAGAGACCCAGTACTTC. Using reference TRBV7-2 and TRBJ2-5 for the parts outside the CDR3, the full variable domain is GAGVSQSPSNKVTEKGKDVELRCDPISGHTALYWYRQSLGQGLEFLIYFQGNSAPDKSGLPSDRFSAERTGGSVSTLTIQRTQQEDSAVYLCASSSVAGGPEETQYFGPGTRLLVL.

This chain uses TRBV15 with TRBJ2-4; TRBD1 is a possible D gene (5 bases). This CDR3 contains 15 residues. The ends were cut back, 0 bases at V and 9 bases at J, with 15 bases in the middle. Germline CDR1 LNHNV, CDR2 YYDKDF (reference sequence). CDR3 protein: CATSRDLGQGTIQYF. The CDR3 DNA reads as TGTGCCACCAGCAGAGATCTGGGCCAGGGAACCATTCAGTACTTC.

This sequence joins TRBV7-9 and TRBJ2-7, with TRBD2 identical over 8 bases. The CDR3 extends over 12 amino acids. The V and J ends lost 5 bases and 9 bases, in that order; junction bases with no gene match: 6. Germline assignment: CDR1 SEHNR and CDR2 FQNEAQ (reference sequence). The DNA for the CDR3 is TGTGCCAGCAGCGATACTAGCGGTGGGCAGTACTTC. Its protein product is CASSDTSGGQYF.

The chain is built from TRBV28 and TRBJ1-2; 10 positions match TRBD1. Germline CDR1 is MDHEN and CDR2 is SYDVKM. The CDR3 runs to 14 residues. The V segment lost 2 bases and the J segment 8 bases; nucleotides outside the gene matches: 5. CDR3 DNA: TGTGCCAGCAGTTTAGGGACAGGGGTGGGAGGCTACACCTTC. Translation gives CASSLGTGVGGYTF.

This clone has only a few counts. The chain links TRBV30 to TRBJ2-5; possible D gene TRBD2, 5 bases. The length of the CDR3 is 11 residues. Germline V lookup: CDR1 GTSNPN, CDR2 SVGIG (reference sequence). V shed 2 bases and J shed 5 bases, with 6 bases lying between them. CDR3 sequence (DNA): TGTGCCTGGAGTAAGCGGGAGACCCAGTACTTC. Protein: CAWSKRETQYF.

The chain carries TRBV6-5 and TRBJ1-2; TRBD1 matches 9 bases. V dropped 6 bases and J dropped 7; count of bases not matched to a gene: 6. Germline V gene data show CDR1 as MNHEY and CDR2 as SVGAGI. The CDR3 covers 13 residues. For the CDR3, the DNA is TGTGCCAGCAGACCCGGACAGGGGTCTGGCTACACCTTC. Protein: CASRPGQGSGYTF.